Below, one T cell receptor beta chain is given with its context. The sample is drawn from a study of blood T cell repertoires in COVID-19. The germline V gene has CDR1 SEHNR and CDR2 FQNEAQ (reference sequence). V was clipped by 5 bases and J by 6 bases, with 10 bases between them. The CDR3 runs to 12 residues. TCRdb's copy holds only in-frame clones and misses some; the assay was immunoSEQ multiplex PCR. Among roughly 21,000 clones listed, 85% to 90% were seen once. The gene calls are TRBV7-9 and TRBJ1-2; D is ambiguous. Input material: peripheral blood. The receptor was derived from a man between 65 and 85 years old with active COVID-19. The CDR3 DNA is TGTGCCAGCAGCCCCCCGAGGGATGGCTACACCTTC. This sequence encodes CASSPPRDGYTF.